This T cell receptor beta chain was obtained from a study of T cell responses to AZD1222 COVID-19 vaccine (dated by TCRdb to the early 2020s). Looking at the study overall: AZD1222 recipients whose second dose came at about 4 weeks and those whose second dose came at about 12 weeks were combined into one group, since spike-specific TCR depth and breadth did not differ between the two schedules. A total of 233 trial participants underwent TCR sequencing, of whom more than 200 had received two doses of AZD1222 and 26 had received two doses of the MenACWY control vaccine. Enrollment into the trials was organized by age into subgroups of 18-55, 56-69 and 70-plus years, and those subgroups contained approximately 150, 30 and 60 TCR-sequenced participants, respectively. Results and caveats for the whole study, not just this receptor: Because no day 14 peak-response samples were available, the repertoires could be characterized only after the peak T cell response. Reportedly, almost half of the unique spike-specific TCRs recognized epitopes lying outside the regions that are mutated in the B.1.351 and B.1.1.7 variants. Vaccine-associated CD4 TCRs spanned the whole spike protein, with dominant responses in regions 160-218 and 743-854. Conclusions about previously exposed vaccinees were limited because only 5 or 6 AZD1222 recipients were SARS-CoV-2 seropositive at baseline. Most participants were white British and females outnumbered males, and the authors suggested that clonal diversity may have been underestimated. Spike-specific TCR breadth and depth rose significantly after two AZD1222 doses compared with day 0 and with MenACWY recipients. The 56-69-year group was small, and its depth increase did not reach significance, likely because of low power.

The CDR3 regions of human TCRbeta chains were analyzed by immunosequencing. In the authors' own workflow: Repertoire TCRs were checked for matches against a reference library of SARS-CoV-2-specific TCRs that had been generated using the MIRA antigen-specificity platform. Breadth was defined as the fraction of unique TCRs that were SARS-CoV-2-associated, and depth was defined as the fraction of total T cells that were SARS-CoV-2-associated. Using the MIRA data, each spike-specific TCR was assigned both to the spike region to which the TCR was reactive and to a CD4 or CD8 class. Log10-transformed breadth and depth values were compared by one-way ANOVA with Sidak's multiple comparisons tests. This is the immuneACCESS table as TCRdb keeps it, with only in-frame sequences that have V and J called. A part of the clones is gone; compared with another copy, unresolved V genes explain less than half, and the rest is unexplained. The V and J calls and clone size were taken over from that table, and D and trimming were inferred from the DNA. This sample comprises about 97,000 clones, 86% of them detected only once. Of the sample, 1.4% is held by the ten largest clones.

Taken from cysteine to phenylalanine, the CDR3 has 14 residues. The retained sequence is limited to the CDR3, 42 bases, with the frame set at the first base. CDR1 SGHRS and CDR2 YFSETQ were looked up in the germline V gene. V is trimmed back by 3 bases and J by 5 bases, and the junction contains 6 bases that no gene match accounts for. The time point label of this sample denotes: baseline before first vaccination. Samples from vaccinated people were obtained from the UK trials COV001 and COV002, which included a single-blind randomized controlled phase 2/3 trial of AZD1222 (ChAdOx1 nCoV-19) in healthy adults. Trial participant PBMC samples were collected at day 0 and day 28 after the second dose for TCRbeta chain sequencing. Regarding this clone: What antigen it recognizes has not been identified. The input lacks base qualities; no much larger clone sits a single base away.

This clonotype originated in an adult in good health. The sample consisted of peripheral blood, taken on day 0 of AZD1222 vaccination. This chain is built from TRBV5-1 and TRBJ1-1; a stretch of 8 junction bases matches TRBD1. CDR3 region: CASSSSTGETEAFF. DNA sequence: TGCGCCAGCAGCTCCTCGACAGGGGAAACTGAAGCTTTCTTT.